The present entry profiles one TCR beta chain with its context. This receptor's antigen is unknown. Base qualities are missing; no much larger clone stands one base away. CDR3 length: 15 amino acids, cysteine to phenylalanine. The sequence is cut down to CDR3 DNA, 45 bases in frame from base 1. Per the germline V gene, MNHNS is the CDR1 and SASEGT is the CDR2. V is reduced by 4 bases and J by 0 bases, leaving a spacing of 11 bases between them. Read against the paper, the sample's treatment or condition label means: in vitro stimulation with specific CMV peptide epitopes to enrich CMV-specific T cells. Data came from an Illumina HiSeq 1500. TCRdb reanalyzed the raw reads on its own, using fastp at Q25 for trimming and MiXCR for clone calling, and kept in-frame beta chains. Duplicate CDR3 protein sequences are folded into a single record with the most common DNA and genes. This sample holds 550,000 to 850,000 distinct CDR3 sequences; roughly 36% were observed only once. The ten largest clones add up to 15% to 20% of the sample.

This sample is part of a study of T cell repertoires in cytomegalovirus infection (dated by TCRdb to the late 2010s). Looking at the study overall: Recently identified HLA-C-restricted CMV epitopes, whose presentation resists viral immunomodulation, were targeted by peptide stimulations together with well-studied HLA-B-restricted epitopes. The HLA type of each donor mattered for the analysis, because public TCR beta signatures pointed to carriage of CMV infection along with the matching HLA type.

The paper as a whole reports these results and caveats: Cumulative frequency of public TCR beta family members discriminated carriers of CMV infection plus the relevant HLA type in this cohort and an independent 352-donor cohort. The ex vivo response was dominated by HLA-C-restricted CMV-specific TCR beta clonotypes, which also provided the single most frequent clonotype in two of eight donors.

This receptor chain uses TRBV6-1 and TRBJ2-3; the D segment cannot be called with confidence. Sample: cultured PBMCs, taken from culture after CMV antigen stimulation. The sequence came from a human donor in good health (CMV status not recorded). Some clones in this sample may be carry-over from other donors' samples. The CDR3 region: CASSAAKTSTDTQYF. The sequence in DNA is TGTGCCAGCAGTGCGGCTAAAACTAGCACAGATACGCAGTATTTT.